The next 26 T cell receptor beta chains were all read from a single sample in a study of cytomegalovirus exposure and HLA in healthy donors (dated by TCRdb to about 2017). The method behind the library was the immunoSEQ multiplex PCR assay. For the multiplex PCR, a mixture combining 60 forward primers for TCR Vbeta segments and 13 reverse primers for TCR Jbeta segments was used. The source is immuneACCESS, and TCRdb retained only in-frame sequences with V and J called. Part of the clones is not carried over; for the studies checked, unresolved V genes explain less than half of this, and the remainder is unexplained. The sample data list about 150,000 clones, and 82% of these were observed just once. Clones ranked in the top ten supply about 5.6% of the sample. The sequenced sample consisted of PBMCs. Receptor source: a man aged 25 to 40 in good health and CMV-seropositive.

This clone was observed a single time. This chain connects TRBV7-6 to TRBJ2-2, with D possibly TRBD1 on 5 matching bases. CDR1 SGHVS and CDR2 FNYEAQ come from the germline V gene. CDR3 size: 15 residues. V was shortened by 4 bases and J by 0 bases, with 9 bases between the two germline ends. In DNA, the CDR3 is TGTGCCAGCAGCTCAGGGTTTGCGAACACCGGGGAGCTGTTTTTT. Its translation is CASSSGFANTGELFF. Complete variable domain (other parts from reference TRBV7-6 and TRBJ2-2): GAGVSQSPRYKVTKRGQDVALRCDPISGHVSLYWYRQALGQGPEFLTYFNYEAQQDKSGLPNDRFSAERPEGSISTLTIQRTEQRDSAMYRCASSSGFANTGELFFGEGSRLTVL.

The chain is built from TRBV30 and TRBJ1-1, with a weak D call TRBD1 (5 bases). V lost 4 bases to trimming and J lost 0 bases, with 6 bases between them. Germline CDR1 is GTSNPN and CDR2 is SVGIG (reference sequence). The CDR3 totals 12 residues. The CDR3: CAWNRMNTEAFF. As DNA, the CDR3 is TGTGCCTGGAACAGGATGAACACTGAAGCTTTCTTT.

The J gene is TRBJ2-7, the V gene TRBV7-6; 10 positions match TRBD2. The trim removed 5 bases at V and 2 bases at J, leaving 12 bases unmatched. Per the germline V gene, CDR1 is SGHVS and CDR2 is FNYEAQ. The CDR3 is 17 residues long. The CDR3 loop reads CASSPFEGLATAYEQYF. The CDR3 region has the DNA TGTGCCAGCAGCCCATTTGAGGGACTAGCGACCGCCTACGAGCAGTACTTC.

This chain uses TRBV28 with TRBJ2-5; no definite D call. CDR3 size: 16 residues. Germline CDR1 is MDHEN and CDR2 is SYDVKM. Trimming shortened V by 0 bases and J by 1 base, and 12 bases separated the two germline ends. CDR3 in amino acids: CASSLWFGTVQETQYF. The CDR3 DNA is TGTGCCAGCAGTTTATGGTTTGGCACAGTCCAAGAGACCCAGTACTTC.

CDR3: CASSLAPADEQYF. CDR3 nucleotide sequence: TGTGCCAGCAGCTTAGCCCCCGCGGACGAGCAGTACTTC. The gene calls are TRBV7-6 and TRBJ2-7; D gene unclear. CDR1 is SGHVS, CDR2 FNYEAQ, per germline. V lost 0 bases and J lost 5, with 8 bases in between. The CDR3 is 13 amino acids.

The rearrangement joins TRBV5-8 to TRBJ2-4, with D possibly being TRBD1 (5 bases). In germline, CDR1 is SGHTS, CDR2 YDEGEE. The CDR3 extends over 16 amino acids. Trimming pared 0 bases from V and 0 bases from J, leaving 10 bases between. The CDR3 protein is CASSLGRGLAKNIQYF. The CDR3 DNA sequence: TGTGCCAGCAGCTTGGGAAGGGGTCTAGCCAAAAACATTCAGTACTTC.

This chain links TRBV5-1 with TRBJ2-7; 8 bases agree with TRBD1. This CDR3 comprises 12 residues. Germline values: CDR1 SGHRS, CDR2 YFSETQ. The trim removed 3 bases at V and 6 bases at J, leaving 2 bases unmatched. The CDR3 DNA reads TGCGCCAGCAGCTGGACAGGGTCCGAGCAGTACTTC. This gives the protein CASSWTGSEQYF. Complete variable domain (other parts from reference TRBV5-1 and TRBJ2-7): KAGVTQTPRYLIKTRGQQVTLSCSPISGHRSVSWYQQTPGQGLQFLFEYFSETQRNKGNFPGRFSGRQFSNSRSEMNVSTLELGDSALYLCASSWTGSEQYFGPGTRLTVT.

This chain connects TRBV28 to TRBJ1-5, with 9 bases matching TRBD1. The germline CDR1 and CDR2 sequences are MDHEN and SYDVKM. The CDR3 contains 13 residues. V was clipped by 4 bases and J by 8 bases; unmatched bases: 3. The CDR3 is CASSSRTGEPQHF. CDR3 coding DNA: TGTGCCAGCAGTTCTAGGACAGGGGAGCCCCAGCATTTT.

V is TRBV15 and J is TRBJ1-4; no definite D call. The CDR3 is made up of 15 amino acids. V was clipped by 5 bases and J by 5 bases, with 15 bases between them. Germline V gene sequence: CDR1 LNHNV, CDR2 YYDKDF (reference sequence). CDR3 in DNA: TGTGCCACCAGCTCTGAGGTCCAACCGAATGAAAAACTGTTTTTT. Translation gives CATSSEVQPNEKLFF.

The chain is built from TRBV27 and TRBJ2-7; 8 bases agree with TRBD2. The CDR3 loop spans 15 amino acids. The germline CDR1 and CDR2 sequences are MNHEY and SMNVEV (reference sequence). Germline trimming cut 7 bases from V and 3 bases from J; bases unmatched to any gene: 11. The CDR3 bases are TGTGCCAGCACGCCTTCCGGGACTAGGGGCTACGAGCAGTACTTC. Residues: CASTPSGTRGYEQYF.

The CDR3 DNA sequence: TGTGCCAGCAGTCCTCCCCGGGGACAGGGAAGCAATCAGCCCCAGCATTTT. This encodes CASSPPRGQGSNQPQHF. The V gene is TRBV28, the J gene TRBJ1-5, with 9 positions matching TRBD1. CDR1 is MDHEN and CDR2 is SYDVKM in the germline V gene. This CDR3 has 17 amino acids. Trimming removed 5 bases from V and 1 base from J; junction bases left unmatched: 9.

This rearrangement joins TRBV5-1 to TRBJ2-5, with TRBD1 as a possible D gene (6 bases). CDR3 size: 16 residues. The germline V and J ends were trimmed by 0 bases and 7 bases, with 19 bases remaining between them. Germline V gene data show CDR1 as SGHRS and CDR2 as YFSETQ. The CDR3, as DNA: TGCGCCAGCAGCTTGGCCTACAGGGACGGCCGATGGACCCAGTACTTC. It encodes CASSLAYRDGRWTQYF. The full variable domain, with the rest looked up from reference TRBV5-1 and TRBJ2-5, is KAGVTQTPRYLIKTRGQQVTLSCSPISGHRSVSWYQQTPGQGLQFLFEYFSETQRNKGNFPGRFSGRQFSNSRSEMNVSTLELGDSALYLCASSLAYRDGRWTQYFGPGTRLLVL.

The rearrangement uses TRBV28 and TRBJ2-3, with D maybe TRBD2 (6 bases). With 6 bases removed from V and 4 bases from J, the gap between germline ends came to 23 bases. Germline CDR1 and CDR2: MDHEN and SYDVKM. The CDR3 has 17 amino acids. CDR3 residues: CASSLIRGGNGADTQYF. For the CDR3, the DNA is TGTGCCAGCAGCCTTATCCGGGGCGGGAACGGTGCAGATACGCAGTATTTT. Complete variable domain (other parts from reference TRBV28 and TRBJ2-3): DVKVTQSSRYLVKRTGEKVFLECVQDMDHENMFWYRQDPGLGLRLIYFSYDVKMKEKGDIPEGYSVSREKKERFSLILESASTNQTSMYLCASSLIRGGNGADTQYFGPGTRLTVL.

V gene TRBV4-3 combines with J gene TRBJ1-6; D may be TRBD1 (5 bases). Germline V gives CDR1 LGHNA, CDR2 YSLEER. V was pared by 5 bases and J by 9 bases, with 23 bases between. The CDR3 has 17 amino acids. CDR3 nucleotides: TGCGCCAGCAGCTTATATCACACGGGGGAAAAGTTTTCACCCCTCCACTTT. It translates to CASSLYHTGEKFSPLHF.

This rearrangement joins TRBV5-4 to TRBJ2-7; the match to TRBD2 covers 8 bases. The V and J ends lost 5 bases and 0 bases, in that order; junction bases with no gene match: 4. Germline V gene lookup returns CDR1 SGHNT and CDR2 YYREEE (reference sequence). The CDR3 covers 14 residues. CDR3 in DNA: TGTGCCAGCAGATCCGGGACTAGCTCCTACGAGCAGTACTTC. It codes for CASRSGTSSYEQYF. The variable domain in full, with the rest retrieved from reference TRBV5-4 and TRBJ2-7, is ETGVTQSPTHLIKTRGQQVTLRCSSQSGHNTVSWYQQALGQGPQFIFQYYREEENGRGNFPPRFSGLQFPNYSSELNVNALELDDSALYLCASRSGTSSYEQYFGPGTRLTVT.

The rearrangement links TRBV28 to TRBJ2-3, with 9 bases aligning to TRBD2. The V gene end was trimmed by 8 bases and the J gene end by 5 bases; junction bases not matched to a gene: 8. The germline V gene has CDR1 MDHEN and CDR2 SYDVKM. There are 14 residues in the CDR3. CDR3 nucleotides: TGTGCCAGCGTCGGGACTAGCTTTAGAGATACGCAGTATTTT. Protein: CASVGTSFRDTQYF.

The V and J genes are TRBV1 and TRBJ2-1; the DNA was not compared with TRBD2, the D call given in the table. TRBV1 is an annotated pseudogene. CDR3 length: 15 amino acids. CDR3 sequence: CTSSHGLAGVNEQFF. CDR3 bases: TGCACCAGCAGCCACGGACTAGCGGGAGTCAATGAGCAGTTCTTC.

The chain carries TRBV6-4 and TRBJ1-3; 8 positions match TRBD1. After removal of 7 bases from V and 1 base from J, the junction contained 3 bases not matched to a gene. CDR1 and CDR2 (germline): MRHNA, SNTAGT. This CDR3 spans 14 amino acids. CDR3 in amino acids: CASIHRGSGNTIYF. Written as DNA, the CDR3 is TGTGCCAGCATTCACAGGGGGTCTGGAAACACCATATATTTT.

J is TRBJ1-1 and V is TRBV2, with D possibly matching TRBD1 (6 bases). V dropped 4 bases and J dropped 7 bases, with 16 bases sitting between them. Per the germline V gene, CDR1 is SNHLY and CDR2 is FYNNEI. The CDR3 loop spans 14 amino acids. CDR3 sequence: CASSGQGRLVEAFF. CDR3 nucleotides: TGTGCCAGCAGTGGGCAGGGGCGCCTCGTTGAAGCTTTCTTT.

The chain combines TRBV4-3 with TRBJ1-1; TRBD1 is a possible D gene (6 bases). Germline-derived CDR1 and CDR2 are LGHNA and YSLEER. Trimming took 0 bases from V and 9 from J, leaving 11 bases between them. The CDR3 runs to 13 residues. The DNA of the CDR3 is TGCGCCAGCAGCCAAGAGGAAGGGGGTAAAGCTTTCTTT. Protein product: CASSQEEGGKAFF.

This clone showed up just once. The rearrangement links TRBV28 to TRBJ1-1; tentatively, D is TRBD1 (5 bases). CDR3 length: 14 amino acids. V was clipped by 1 base and J by 5 bases, with 11 bases between them. The V gene's germline CDR1 is MDHEN and CDR2 SYDVKM. CDR3 DNA: TGTGCCAGCAGTTTATTGGGATCAGGGACTGAAGCTTTCTTT. This sequence encodes CASSLLGSGTEAFF.

This clone appeared a single time. The chain links TRBV6-5 to TRBJ1-1; 9 bases are a match to TRBD1. The trim removed 2 bases at V and 8 bases at J, leaving 3 bases unmatched. The CDR3 runs 13 residues. Looked up from germline, CDR1 is MNHEY and CDR2 is SVGAGI. DNA for the CDR3: TGTGCCAGCAGTTACGTGGGACAGGGAGAAGCTTTCTTT. It encodes CASSYVGQGEAFF.

The rearrangement joins TRBV2 to TRBJ2-5, with no clear D. The J call is uncertain, as TRBJ2-7 better fits the DNA end. Germline CDR1 SNHLY, CDR2 FYNNEI. The CDR3 is made up of 14 amino acids. CDR3 residues: CASSVNGASYEQYF. The CDR3 bases are TGTGCCAGCAGTGTCAATGGAGCCTCCTACGAGCAGTACTTC.

The rearrangement links TRBV5-6 to TRBJ1-1, with no clear D. The V and J ends lost 4 bases and 7 bases respectively, with 8 bases between them. The CDR3 contains 11 residues. Germline CDR1 and CDR2: SGHDT and YYEEEE. CDR3 loop: CASSLSVEAFF. The CDR3 DNA is TGTGCCAGCAGCCTCTCGGTTGAAGCTTTCTTT.

The table lists this clone with a few counts. V usage is TRBV5-6 and J usage is TRBJ2-1; D gene ambiguous. This CDR3 has 13 amino acids. Deletions cut 0 bases from V and 8 bases from J, with 9 bases between. Germline V CDR1 and CDR2: SGHDT, YYEEEE. CDR3 nucleotides: TGTGCCAGCAGCTTGGTACAGTTGGATGAGCAGTTCTTC. This codes for CASSLVQLDEQFF.

This rearrangement joins TRBV28 to TRBJ1-3, with D maybe TRBD1 (6 bases). The germline gives CDR1 MDHEN, CDR2 SYDVKM. This CDR3 has 18 amino acids. V was clipped by 5 bases and J by 1 base, with 21 bases between them. CDR3 amino acids: CASSLRDIGALSGNTIYF. The DNA of the CDR3 is TGTGCCAGCAGTCTCCGGGACATTGGGGCCCTATCTGGAAACACCATATATTTT.